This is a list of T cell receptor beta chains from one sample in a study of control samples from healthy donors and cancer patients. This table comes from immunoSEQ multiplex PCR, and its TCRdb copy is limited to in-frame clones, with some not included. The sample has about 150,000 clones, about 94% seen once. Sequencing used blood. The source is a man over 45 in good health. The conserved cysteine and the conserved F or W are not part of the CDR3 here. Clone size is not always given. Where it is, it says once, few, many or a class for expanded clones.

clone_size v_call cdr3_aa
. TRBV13 ASSLAWTSGTPLGEQY
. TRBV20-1 SAKSRYEQY
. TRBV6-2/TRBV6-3 ASSHLPTGTDTQY
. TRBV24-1 ATSGRREAGETQY
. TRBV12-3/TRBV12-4 ASRNRDLKTQY
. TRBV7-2 ASSPQGPGANVLT
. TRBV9 ASSLRDGGYT
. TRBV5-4 ASSLEGRGNTIY
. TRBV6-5 ASSYSSLQY
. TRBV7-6 ASSPGLAGGYEQY
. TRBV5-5 ASSLVTISGNTIY
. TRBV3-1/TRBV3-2 ASSQGQLAGLTDTQY
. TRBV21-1 ASSPWGARNLRRPNYGYT
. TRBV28 ASSRRGGEGRTEAF
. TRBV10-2 ASSEGRGLMF
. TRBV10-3 AISGLDNEQF
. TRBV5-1 ASSLSLAGSTDTQY
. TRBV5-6 ASSLGGAFQPQH
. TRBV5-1 ASSNPGLAGAASDTQY
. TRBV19 ASKAQGAQETQY
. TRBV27 ASSLSYREGGETQY
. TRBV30 AWRRGGAYTEAF
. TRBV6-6 ASSSRTENQPQH
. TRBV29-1 SVRQGLYYEQY
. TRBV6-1 ASSESGSGNEQF
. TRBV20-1 SAHQETQY
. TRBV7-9 ASSLASGSPAYNEQF
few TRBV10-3 AIRTANSPLH
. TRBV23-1 ASSQSNKTNYGYT
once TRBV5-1 ASSLFAGVGANVLT
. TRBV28 ASSLTGGTYEQY
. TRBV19 ASSVDRKNIQY
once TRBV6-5 ASSYSSSGTINEQF
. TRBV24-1 ATSARSQGLAKNIQY
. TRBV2 ASSEEDSANTGELF
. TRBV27 ASSSQLRGSNQPQH
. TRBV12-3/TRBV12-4 ASSVPDSYGYT
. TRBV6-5 ASTLAGTYEQY
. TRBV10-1 ASSEGPGNHEQY
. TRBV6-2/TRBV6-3 ASSFRNEQF
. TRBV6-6 ASSRQGGGSSYNEQF
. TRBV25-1 ASSQGQYNEKLF
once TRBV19 ASSPRGNTEAF
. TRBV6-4 ASSIAGVENNEQF
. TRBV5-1 ASSLVQGEEKLF